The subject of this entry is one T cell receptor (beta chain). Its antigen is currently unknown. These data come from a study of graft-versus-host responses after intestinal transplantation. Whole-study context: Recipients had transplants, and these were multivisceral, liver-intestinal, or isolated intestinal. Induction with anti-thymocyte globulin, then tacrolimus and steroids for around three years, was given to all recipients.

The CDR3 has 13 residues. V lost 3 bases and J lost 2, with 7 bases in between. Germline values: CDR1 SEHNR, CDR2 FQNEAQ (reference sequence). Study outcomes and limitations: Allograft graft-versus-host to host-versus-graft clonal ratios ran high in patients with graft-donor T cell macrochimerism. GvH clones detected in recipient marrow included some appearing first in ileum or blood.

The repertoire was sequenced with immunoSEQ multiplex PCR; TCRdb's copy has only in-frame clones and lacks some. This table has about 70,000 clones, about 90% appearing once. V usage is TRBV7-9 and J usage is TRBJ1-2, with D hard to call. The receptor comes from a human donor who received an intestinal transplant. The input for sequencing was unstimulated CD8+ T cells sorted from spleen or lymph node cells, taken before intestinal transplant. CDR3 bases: TGTGCCAGCAGCTTTGTCGTGAACTATGGCTACACCTTC. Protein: CASSFVVNYGYTF.